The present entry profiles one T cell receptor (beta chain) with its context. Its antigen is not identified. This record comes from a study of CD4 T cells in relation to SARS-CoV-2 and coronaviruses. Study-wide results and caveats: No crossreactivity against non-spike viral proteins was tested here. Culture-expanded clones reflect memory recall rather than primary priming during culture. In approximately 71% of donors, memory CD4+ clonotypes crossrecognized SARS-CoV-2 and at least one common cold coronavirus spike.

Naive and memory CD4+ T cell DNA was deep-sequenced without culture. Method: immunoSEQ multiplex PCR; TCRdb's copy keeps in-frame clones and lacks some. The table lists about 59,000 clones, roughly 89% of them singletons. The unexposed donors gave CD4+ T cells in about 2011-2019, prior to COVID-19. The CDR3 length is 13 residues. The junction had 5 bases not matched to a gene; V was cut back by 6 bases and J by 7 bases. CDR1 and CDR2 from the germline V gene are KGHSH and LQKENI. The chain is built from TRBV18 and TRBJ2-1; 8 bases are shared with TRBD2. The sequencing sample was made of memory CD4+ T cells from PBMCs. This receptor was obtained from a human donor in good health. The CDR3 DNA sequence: TGTGCCAGCTCCAGCGGGAGTGGTAATGAGCAGTTCTTC. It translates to CASSSGSGNEQFF.